A selection of T cell receptor beta chains follows, all from one sample in a study of CD8 T cells in Susac syndrome. A single record per CDR3 protein comes from TCRdb applying MiXCR to the immunoSEQ multiplex PCR reads. Of more than 85,000 distinct CDR3 sequences detected, roughly 96% appear once; the ten largest clones hold 0.096%. The sequencing input was CD4+ T cells from PBMCs. The receptor source for this set is a human donor in good health. CDR3s include the opening cysteine and the closing phenylalanine or tryptophan. The order of the fields is J gene, CDR3 length, V gene, CDR3 protein.

>TRBJ2-3|15|TRBV15
CATSREGQDTDTQYF
>TRBJ1-1|14|TRBV30
CAWSAPLGNTEAFF
>TRBJ1-1|15|TRBV27
CASSLSGSGNREAFF
>TRBJ2-7|13|TRBV20-1
CSARHGAGTPAVF
>TRBJ2-7|15|TRBV7-2
CASSLYEGSVHEQYF
>TRBJ2-7|14|TRBV18
CASSPWQGDYEQYF
>TRBJ2-1|12|TRBV29-1
CSPAHLANEQFF
>TRBJ1-2|13|TRBV3-1
CASSPDTYYGYTF
>TRBJ1-2|13|TRBV30
CAWSVPGASGYTF
>TRBJ2-7|15|TRBV7-8
CASSRTTTGNYEQYF
>TRBJ2-7|14|TRBV5-1
CASRWTSGGYEQYF
>TRBJ1-5|12|TRBV20-1
CSARYSNQPQHF
>TRBJ2-3|15|TRBV7-9
CASSLLAGITDTQYF
>TRBJ2-5|14|TRBV2
CASSGMWGSETQYF
>TRBJ2-6|14|TRBV24-1
CATSGPSGANVLTF
>TRBJ2-5|14|TRBV20-1
CSAKDSKLQETQYF
>TRBJ2-1|16|TRBV12-3/TRBV12-4
CANPPGTSVSRGEQFF
>TRBJ1-5|14|TRBV6-5
CASRPGQRHQPQHF
>TRBJ2-3|15|TRBV27
CASSLIAGGRYTQYF
>TRBJ1-1|15|TRBV3-1
CASSQDWLRGAGAFF
>TRBJ2-1|15|TRBV7-2
CASCQGTGAYNEQFF
>TRBJ2-7|16|TRBV9
CASSVGASGESYEQYF
>TRBJ2-3|15|TRBV5-4
CASSHGGVASDTQYF
>TRBJ1-1|15|TRBV19
CASSIFGGMNTEAFF
>TRBJ1-1|12|TRBV12-3/TRBV12-4
CASSLRNTEAFF
>TRBJ2-7|17|TRBV27
CASSFTSGGAYDYEQYF
>TRBJ1-2|14|TRBV19
CASSIGTVFGGYTF
>TRBJ2-1|18|TRBV7-2
CASSEPGLRKSSYNEQFF
>TRBJ2-5|12|TRBV29-1
CSEQGAYETQYF
>TRBJ2-3|15|TRBV2
CASSPSSGGADTQYF
>TRBJ2-1|17|TRBV6-5
CASSYSTEGRSYNEQFF
>TRBJ2-1|13|TRBV29-1
CSVVGLAGNEQFF
>TRBJ2-7|13|TRBV7-9
CASSLQANYEQYF
>TRBJ2-7|15|TRBV6-5
CASSVPSTGAGEQYF
>TRBJ2-7|13|TRBV29-1
CSVSGRFSYEQYF
>TRBJ2-7|14|TRBV13
CASSLGAGGFEQYF
>TRBJ2-7|13|TRBV2
CASVRVGGYEQYF
>TRBJ1-5|15|TRBV21-1
CASSADGTGGQPQHF
>TRBJ2-3|13|TRBV7-3
CASSTGASDTQYF
>TRBJ2-4|14|TRBV2
CASMRGTSGSVQYF
>TRBJ2-1|17|TRBV12-3/TRBV12-4
CASSDAGLAGPYNEQFF
>TRBJ2-3|15|TRBV12-3/TRBV12-4
CASSQTSGRQDTQYF
>TRBJ2-7|14|TRBV18
CASSPSTGVDEQYF
>TRBJ1-2|14|TRBV7-2
CASSLWTGNYGYTF
>TRBJ2-1|15|TRBV15
CATSRDAGAYNEQFF